This TCR beta chain was sequenced during a study of tumor and adjacent non-tumor tissue in lung cancer. Study overall: On average, productive TCRbeta reads reached about 4.2 million per sample. Study-wide results and caveats: Top 100 clones took a larger repertoire share in normal lung. Compared with tumor, normal lung showed significantly lower TCR diversity.

The library came from three nested PCR rounds adapted from ARM-PCR protocols. Each CDR3 protein gets one entry after TCRdb re-called the multiplex PCR reads with MiXCR. The data show about 110,000 distinct CDR3 sequences, roughly 80% seen once. In its sample, this clonotype was seen a few times. Its antigen is still unknown. The CDR3 consists of 13 residues. Germline CDR1 is MDHEN and CDR2 is SYDVKM. V lost 5 bases to trimming and J lost 1 base, with 7 bases between them. RNA was extracted from bulk tissue without any cell sorting. Between August and November 2014, newly diagnosed, chemotherapy-naive lung cancer patients underwent thoracic surgery in China.

This sequence joins TRBV28 and TRBJ2-3; D is unclear. Sequencing was carried out using lung tumor tissue. The receptor's source is an older woman with non-small cell lung cancer. The CDR3 protein is CASSTHGTDTQYF. DNA for the CDR3: TGTGCCAGCAGTACCCACGGCACAGATACGCAGTATTTT.